This T cell receptor (beta chain) derives from a study of blood T cell repertoires in COVID-19 (dated by TCRdb to about 2020). Regarding the complete study: Samples covering the acute and convalescent phases of COVID-19 were provided by collaborators in the United States, Italy and Spain. Where available, HLA class I and class II types were obtained from metadata supplied by the sample provider rather than from assay-based typing. The repertoires were released in a freely available public database intended as a resource for research on the immune response to SARS-CoV-2. The prospective study material was composed of cDNA or gDNA derived from T cells, B-cell-depleted T cells, or PBMCs. Nearly every sample came with metadata listing a de-identified subject ID, COVID-19 status, age in years and sex. Deeply sampled blood TCRbeta repertoires from subjects exposed to, actively infected with, or recovered from COVID-19 were included in the dataset. The samples were drawn from two sources: the first 160 participants of the ongoing ImmuneRACE study, and 1,200 or so subjects contributed by 6 global collaborators. Broad study findings and their caveats: The quantity of clinical and demographic metadata differed by source and by participant and was supplied without curation.

One collaborating source in Seattle enrolled patients during active infection and followed them longitudinally through the course of disease. Each collaborating institution followed its own protocols to collect whole blood in K2EDTA tubes. For TCRbeta analysis, collaborators shipped samples in one of three forms: frozen whole blood, isolated PBMCs, or DNA extracted from either of those sample types. As concerns this clone: Its recognized antigen is unknown. Within one base of it there is no much larger clone, and no base qualities were kept.

Including cysteine and phenylalanine, the CDR3 has 11 amino acids. Only the CDR3 DNA is retained, 33 bases long and in frame from the first base. The germline V gene provides CDR1 MNHEY and CDR2 SVGEGT. Cut back by 4 bases and 3 bases, the V and J ends lie 3 bases apart. The immunoSEQ Assay, a bias-controlled multiplex PCR, was used to amplify TCRbeta CDR3 regions from genomic DNA. The paper's processing steps were these. The number of nucleated cells in each sample was estimated by amplification of reference gene primers within the assay. To quantify the absolute abundance of each unique TCRbeta CDR3 rearrangement, sequence reads were collapsed and filtered. Productive Simpson clonality was computed per sample as the square root of Simpson's diversity index over productive rearrangements. TCRdb carries this immuneACCESS record with in-frame sequences only. Its versions omit some clonotypes, under half of them owing to an unresolved V gene in the studies checked, with the rest unexplained. V and J calls and clone size are copied from that table; D and trimming were computed from the DNA. Recorded for this sample are about 12,000 clones; 60% to 75% of them occurred a single time. The ten biggest clones cover roughly a tenth of the sample.

The TCR was taken from a man aged 55 to 70 with COVID-19, enrolled during active disease. The sequenced sample consisted of peripheral blood. The chain is assembled from TRBV6-2 or TRBV6-3 and TRBJ2-5; the D gene assignment is ambiguous. The CDR3 here reads CASSSKETQYF. The DNA sequence is given as TGTGCCAGCAGTTCCAAAGAGACCCAGTACTTC.